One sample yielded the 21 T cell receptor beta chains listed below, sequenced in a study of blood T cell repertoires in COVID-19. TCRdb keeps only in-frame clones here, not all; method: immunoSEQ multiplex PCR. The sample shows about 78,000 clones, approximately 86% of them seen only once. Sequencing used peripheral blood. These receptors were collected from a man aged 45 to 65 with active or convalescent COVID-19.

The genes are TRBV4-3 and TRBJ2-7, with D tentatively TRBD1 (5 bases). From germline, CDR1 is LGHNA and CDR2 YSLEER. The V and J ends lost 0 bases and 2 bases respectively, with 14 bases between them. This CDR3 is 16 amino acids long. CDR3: CASSQDVDTPTYEQYF. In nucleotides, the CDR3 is TGCGCCAGCAGCCAAGATGTGGACACTCCTACCTACGAGCAGTACTTC.

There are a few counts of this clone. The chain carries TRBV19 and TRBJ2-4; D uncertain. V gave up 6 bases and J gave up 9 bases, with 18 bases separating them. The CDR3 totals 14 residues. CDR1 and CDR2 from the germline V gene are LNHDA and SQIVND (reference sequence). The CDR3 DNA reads TGTGCCAGTAGCCCCGTACCGGTCCTGAGCATTCAGTACTTC. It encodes CASSPVPVLSIQYF.

The CDR3 sequence is CASSVTSGGGNEQFF. In DNA, the CDR3 is TGCGCCAGCAGTGTAACTAGCGGGGGGGGCAATGAGCAGTTCTTC. This rearrangement joins TRBV10-2 to TRBJ2-1; the match to TRBD2 covers 13 bases. CDR3 length: 15 residues. Germline CDR1 reads WSHSY; CDR2 reads SAAADI. V dropped 4 bases and J dropped 6; count of bases not matched to a gene: 3.

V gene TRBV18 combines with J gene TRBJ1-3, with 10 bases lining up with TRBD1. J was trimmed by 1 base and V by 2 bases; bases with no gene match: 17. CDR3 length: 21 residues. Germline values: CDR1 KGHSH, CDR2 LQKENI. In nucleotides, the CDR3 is TGTGCCAGCTCACCATTCGACCCCACATGGACAGGGGGAGTTTCTGGAAACACCATATATTTT. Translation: CASSPFDPTWTGGVSGNTIYF.

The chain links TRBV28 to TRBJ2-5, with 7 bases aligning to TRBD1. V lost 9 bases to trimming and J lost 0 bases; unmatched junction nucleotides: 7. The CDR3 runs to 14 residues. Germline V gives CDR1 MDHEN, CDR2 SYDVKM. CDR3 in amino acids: CASITGTDQETQYF. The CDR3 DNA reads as TGTGCCAGTATTACCGGGACAGACCAAGAGACCCAGTACTTC.

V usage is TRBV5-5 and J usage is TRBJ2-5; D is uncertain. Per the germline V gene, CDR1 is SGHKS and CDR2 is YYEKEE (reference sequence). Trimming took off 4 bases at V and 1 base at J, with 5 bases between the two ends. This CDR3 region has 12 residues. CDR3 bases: TGTGCCAGCAGCCTTTCCCAAGAGACCCAGTACTTC. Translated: CASSLSQETQYF.

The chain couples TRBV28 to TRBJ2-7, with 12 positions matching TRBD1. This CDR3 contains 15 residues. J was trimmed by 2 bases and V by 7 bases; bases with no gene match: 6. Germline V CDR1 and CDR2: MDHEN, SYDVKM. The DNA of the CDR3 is TGTGCCAGCAACAAAGGGGACAGGGGGCCCTACGAGCAGTACGTC. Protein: CASNKGDRGPYEQYV.

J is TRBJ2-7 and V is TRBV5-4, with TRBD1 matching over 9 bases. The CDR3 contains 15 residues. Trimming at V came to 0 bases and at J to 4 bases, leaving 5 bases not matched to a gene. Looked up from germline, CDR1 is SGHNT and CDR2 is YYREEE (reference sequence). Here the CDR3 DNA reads TGTGCCAGCAGCTTGGGAAGGACAGGGGATTACGAGCAGTACTTC. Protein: CASSLGRTGDYEQYF.

The CDR3, as DNA: TGTGCCAGCAGCTTAGGGAGGGGGCGAAGGGCCTACGAGCAGTACTTC. It encodes CASSLGRGRRAYEQYF. J is TRBJ2-7 and V is TRBV13, with 7 nucleotides matching TRBD1. Per germline, CDR1 PRHDT and CDR2 FYEKMQ (reference sequence). V shed 0 bases and J 2 bases; nucleotides not matched to a gene: 7. The CDR3 is 16 residues long.

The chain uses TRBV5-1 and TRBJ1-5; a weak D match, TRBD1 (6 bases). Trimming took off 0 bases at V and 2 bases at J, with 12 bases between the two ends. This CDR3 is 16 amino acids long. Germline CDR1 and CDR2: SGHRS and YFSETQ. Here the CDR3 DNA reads TGCGCCAGCAGCTTGGAGGGGGGAGGGGGCAATCAGCCCCAGCATTTT. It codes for CASSLEGGGGNQPQHF.

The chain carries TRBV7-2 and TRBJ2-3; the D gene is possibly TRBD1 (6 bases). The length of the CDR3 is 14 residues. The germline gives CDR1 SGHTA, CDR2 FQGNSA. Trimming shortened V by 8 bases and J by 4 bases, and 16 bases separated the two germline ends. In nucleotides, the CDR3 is TGTGCCAGCGCAATGGGGGCCGTCGCAGATACGCAGTATTTT. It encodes CASAMGAVADTQYF.

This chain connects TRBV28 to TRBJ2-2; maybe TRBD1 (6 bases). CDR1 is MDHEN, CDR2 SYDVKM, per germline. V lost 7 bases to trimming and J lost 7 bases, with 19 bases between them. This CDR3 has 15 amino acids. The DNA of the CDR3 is TGTGCCAGCATCAAATCCGACAGGATCAGCGGGGAGCTGTTTTTT. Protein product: CASIKSDRISGELFF.

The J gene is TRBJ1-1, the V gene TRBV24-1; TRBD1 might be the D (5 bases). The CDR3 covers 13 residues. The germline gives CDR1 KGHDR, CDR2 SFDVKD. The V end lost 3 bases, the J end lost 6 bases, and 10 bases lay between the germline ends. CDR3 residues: CATSDGGAAEAFF. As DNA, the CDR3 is TGTGCCACCAGTGATGGAGGGGCAGCTGAAGCTTTCTTT.

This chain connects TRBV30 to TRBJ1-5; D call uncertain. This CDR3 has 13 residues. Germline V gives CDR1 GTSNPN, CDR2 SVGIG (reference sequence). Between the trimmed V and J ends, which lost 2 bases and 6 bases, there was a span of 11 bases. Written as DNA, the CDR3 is TGTGCCTGGAGTCCTTCGGGAATTCAGCCCCAGCATTTT. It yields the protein CAWSPSGIQPQHF.

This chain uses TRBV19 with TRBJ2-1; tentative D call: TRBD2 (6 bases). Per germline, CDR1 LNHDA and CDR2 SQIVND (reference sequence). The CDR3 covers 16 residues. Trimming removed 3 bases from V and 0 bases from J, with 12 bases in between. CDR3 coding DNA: TGTGCCAGTAGTATGGGGACTCTAAGCTCCTACAATGAGCAGTTCTTC. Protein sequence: CASSMGTLSSYNEQFF.

CDR3 sequence reads: CASSAKQGYGYGYTF. For the CDR3, the DNA is TGTGCCAGCTCAGCGAAACAGGGGTACGGCTATGGCTACACCTTC. The chain couples TRBV18 to TRBJ1-2, with TRBD1 matching 7 bases. The CDR3 sequence is 15 residues long. V gave up 5 bases and J gave up 4 bases; unmatched junction bases: 10. The germline V gene encodes CDR1 KGHSH and CDR2 LQKENI.

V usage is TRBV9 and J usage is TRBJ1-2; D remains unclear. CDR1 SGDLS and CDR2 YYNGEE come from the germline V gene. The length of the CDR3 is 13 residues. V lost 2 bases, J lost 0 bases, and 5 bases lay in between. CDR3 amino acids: CASSVAANYGYTF. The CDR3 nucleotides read TGTGCCAGCAGCGTCGCGGCTAACTATGGCTACACCTTC.

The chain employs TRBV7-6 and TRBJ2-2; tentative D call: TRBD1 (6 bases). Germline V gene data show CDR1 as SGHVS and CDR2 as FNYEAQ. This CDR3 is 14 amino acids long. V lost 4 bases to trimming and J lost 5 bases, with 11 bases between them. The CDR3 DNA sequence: TGTGCCAGCAGCTCCTGGACAGAGACCGGGGAGCTGTTTTTT. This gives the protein CASSSWTETGELFF.

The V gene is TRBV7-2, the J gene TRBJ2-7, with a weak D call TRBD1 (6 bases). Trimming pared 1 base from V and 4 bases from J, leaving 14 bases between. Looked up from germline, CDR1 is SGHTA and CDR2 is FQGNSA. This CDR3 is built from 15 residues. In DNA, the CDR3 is TGTGCCAGCAGCTTAGTGGCAGGGGCGGTGTACGAGCAGTACTTC. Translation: CASSLVAGAVYEQYF.

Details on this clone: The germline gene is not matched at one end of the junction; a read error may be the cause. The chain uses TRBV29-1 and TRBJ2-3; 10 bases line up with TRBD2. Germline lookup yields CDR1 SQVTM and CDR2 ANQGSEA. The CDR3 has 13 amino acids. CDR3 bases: TGCAGCGTTGTTCTAGCGGGGGATGTGGAGGAAAATTTT. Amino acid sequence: CSVVLAGDVEENF.

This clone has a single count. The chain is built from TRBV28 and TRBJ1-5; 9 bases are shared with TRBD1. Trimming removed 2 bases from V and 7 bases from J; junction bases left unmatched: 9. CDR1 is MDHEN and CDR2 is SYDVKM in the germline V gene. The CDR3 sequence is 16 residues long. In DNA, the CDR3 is TGTGCCAGCAGTTTACACAACAGGGGGCAAGGGCAGCCCCAGCATTTT. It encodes CASSLHNRGQGQPQHF.